The 23 T cell receptor beta chains presented below share a single source sample, sequenced in a study of PD-1 blockade in classical Hodgkin lymphoma. Sample time point: cycle 4 day 1 (C4D1), after less than 7 weeks of nivolumab. No patient escaped relapse after autologous stem cell transplantation, and brentuximab vedotin exposure varied. Magnetic negative selection of thawed PBMCs was the method by which CD4+ T cells were purified. Assay used: immunoSEQ multiplex PCR; TCRdb lists only in-frame clones, some missing. The top ten clones hold around 0.6% of a sample with tens of thousands of clones, more than 80% of them seen once. This specimen was CD4+ T cells from blood, taken before the fourth cycle of nivolumab. The receptors here all came from a human donor with classical Hodgkin lymphoma.

This clone was seen just once. CDR3: CASSYSSSGGNYEQYF. In nucleotides, the CDR3 is TGTGCCAGCAGTTACTCTTCTAGCGGGGGGAACTACGAGCAGTACTTC. The rearrangement uses TRBV6-5 and TRBJ2-5; TRBD2 matches at 11 bases. Judging by the DNA end, TRBJ2-7 fits better; the J call may be wrong. The CDR3 consists of 16 residues. Looked up from germline, CDR1 is MNHEY and CDR2 is SVGAGI.

V gene TRBV5-1 combines with J gene TRBJ2-1, with 10 positions matching TRBD2. This CDR3 is built from 19 residues. Germline assignment: CDR1 SGHRS and CDR2 YFSETQ. J gave up 6 bases and V 3 bases, and 18 bases lay outside the gene matches. The CDR3 nucleotides are TGCGCCAGCAGCTGGGGTCGAGGCAGCGGGGGGGCCCGGGGCAATGAGCAGTTCTTC. As protein: CASSWGRGSGGARGNEQFF.

The chain is built from TRBV7-9 and TRBJ2-2; D is possibly TRBD1 (5 bases). V was shortened by 6 bases and J by 5 bases, with 19 bases between the two germline ends. The CDR3 spans 16 residues. The germline CDR1 and CDR2 sequences are SEHNR and FQNEAQ (reference sequence). CDR3 DNA: TGTGCCAGCAGGCTTCAGGGTCTTGGACATACCGGGGAGCTGTTTTTT. Translated, it gives CASRLQGLGHTGELFF. Looking up the rest from reference TRBV7-9 and TRBJ2-2 gives the full variable domain: DTGVSQNPRHKITKRGQNVTFRCDPISEHNRLYWYRQTLGQGPEFLTYFQNEAQLEKSRLLSDRFSAERPKGSFSTLEIQRTEQGDSAMYLCASRLQGLGHTGELFFGEGSRLTVL.

This chain connects TRBV5-1 to TRBJ1-1; D perhaps matches TRBD1 (6 bases). The CDR3 runs to 14 residues. Trimming pared 4 bases from V and 4 bases from J, leaving 14 bases between. In germline, CDR1 is SGHRS, CDR2 YFSETQ. The CDR3 DNA reads TGCGCCAGCAGCCCGGAGGGGGGTGGCACTGAAGCTTTCTTT. Amino acids: CASSPEGGGTEAFF.

The chain employs TRBV28 and TRBJ1-3; tentatively, D is TRBD1 (5 bases). The CDR3 runs to 15 residues. V lost 1 base, J lost 2 bases, and 9 bases lay in between. Germline CDR1 reads MDHEN; CDR2 reads SYDVKM. In DNA, the CDR3 is TGTGCCAGCAGTTTATCGGCAGGGACTGGAAACACCATATATTTT. Protein: CASSLSAGTGNTIYF.

The sample holds a few counts of this clone. The J gene is TRBJ2-2, the V gene TRBV18; unclear D gene. The CDR3 totals 14 residues. Germline-derived CDR1 and CDR2 are KGHSH and LQKENI. V lost 1 base and J lost 4, with 7 bases in between. CDR3 residues: CASSPRGFTGELFF. CDR3 DNA: TGTGCCAGCTCACCACGAGGTTTCACCGGGGAGCTGTTTTTT.

The chain uses TRBV5-1 and TRBJ2-1; 7 bases are a match to TRBD1. This CDR3 spans 16 amino acids. The ends lost 1 base at V and 1 base at J; junction bases unmatched: 5. Germline CDR1 SGHRS, CDR2 YFSETQ. The CDR3 DNA follows: TGCGCCAGCAGCTTGAAGGTACAGGGGTCCTACAATGAGCAGTTCTTC. Protein: CASSLKVQGSYNEQFF.

The V call is TRBV6-5, the J call TRBJ2-5; D remains unclear. This CDR3 is built from 11 residues. Germline-derived CDR1 and CDR2 are MNHEY and SVGAGI. Trimming removed 7 bases at V and 5 bases at J, with 8 bases between. CDR3 sequence (DNA): TGTGCCAGCACCGTAGGGGAGACCCAGTACTTC. Amino acids: CASTVGETQYF.

The chain recombines TRBV6-1 with TRBJ2-7; the D is unclear. CDR3 length equals 12 residues. Deletions cut 2 bases from V and 5 bases from J, with 7 bases between. Germline CDR1 is MNHNS and CDR2 is SASEGT. CDR3 sequence: CASSENVNEQYF. DNA for the CDR3: TGTGCCAGCAGTGAAAATGTCAACGAGCAGTACTTC.

The chain uses TRBV7-6 and TRBJ1-3; D is unclear. The CDR3 is 14 amino acids. CDR1 is SGHVS and CDR2 is FNYEAQ in the germline V gene. V was pared by 1 base and J by 0 bases, with 4 bases between. The CDR3 DNA reads as TGTGCCAGCAGCTTAGACCCCTCTGGAAACACCATATATTTT. It yields the protein CASSLDPSGNTIYF.

The chain couples TRBV6-6 to TRBJ2-1, with 8 bases identical to TRBD1. This CDR3 comprises 13 residues. V was clipped by 7 bases and J by 5 bases; unmatched bases: 4. Germline V lookup: CDR1 MNHNY, CDR2 SVGAGI (reference sequence). The CDR3 here is CASKDRADNEQFF. The CDR3 bases are TGTGCCAGCAAGGACAGGGCGGACAATGAGCAGTTCTTC.

The chain couples TRBV6-6 to TRBJ2-7; D not resolved. V lost 0 bases and J lost 1, with 7 bases in between. Germline V CDR1 and CDR2: MNHNY, SVGAGI (reference sequence). CDR3 length: 14 amino acids. CDR3 in DNA: TGTGCCAGCAGTTACTCCGCAGAGTCCTACGAGCAGTACTTC. This gives the protein CASSYSAESYEQYF.

Comments on this clone: Other DNA sequences of this sample code for an identical CDR3. This chain uses TRBV5-1 with TRBJ1-4, with 9 bases lining up with TRBD1. CDR1 and CDR2 (germline): SGHRS, YFSETQ. The length of the CDR3 is 15 residues. With 1 base clipped from V and 5 bases from J, the junction kept 3 bases outside the gene matches. The CDR3 DNA reads TGCGCCAGCAGCTTGACGGGACAGGGAAATGAAAAACTGTTTTTT. Its translation is CASSLTGQGNEKLFF.

The chain links TRBV5-1 to TRBJ2-7; 8 bases match TRBD1. V was clipped by 4 bases and J by 6 bases; unmatched bases: 6. This CDR3 contains 13 residues. Germline V gives CDR1 SGHRS, CDR2 YFSETQ. CDR3 nucleotides: TGCGCCAGCAGCACCGGACAGGGTGGCGAGCAGTACTTC. Translation gives CASSTGQGGEQYF.

This chain connects TRBV6-5 to TRBJ2-7, with TRBD1 matching over 8 bases. Germline CDR1 reads MNHEY; CDR2 reads SVGAGI. Trimming removed 2 bases from V and 4 bases from J; junction bases left unmatched: 7. This CDR3 region has 15 residues. CDR3 sequence (DNA): TGTGCCAGCAGTTACCGGGACAGGACCTTATACGAGCAGTACTTC. As protein: CASSYRDRTLYEQYF.

V and J are TRBV5-1 and TRBJ1-1; D is ambiguous. V dropped 5 bases and J dropped 1 base, with 9 bases sitting between them. Looked up from germline, CDR1 is SGHRS and CDR2 is YFSETQ. There are 13 residues in the CDR3. CDR3 bases: TGCGCCAGCAGACAGTCCCCGAACACTGAAGCTTTCTTT. It translates to CASRQSPNTEAFF.

In its sample, this clone was seen a few times. This chain uses TRBV2 with TRBJ1-5; D unresolved. CDR3 size: 16 residues. Trimming took 4 bases from V and 7 from J, leaving 20 bases between them. Germline CDR1 is SNHLY and CDR2 is FYNNEI. CDR3: CASSALRAGLVQPQHF. The DNA for the CDR3 is TGTGCCAGCAGTGCCCTCCGAGCGGGCCTAGTCCAGCCCCAGCATTTT.

The chain recombines TRBV29-1 with TRBJ2-2; possibly TRBD1 for D (5 bases). Looked up from germline, CDR1 is SQVTM and CDR2 is ANQGSEA. The V gene lost 4 bases and the J gene lost 4 bases, with 10 bases spanning the gap. The CDR3 is 13 amino acids. CDR3 sequence reads: CSVGRQSTGELFF. The DNA of the CDR3 is TGCAGCGTTGGACGACAGTCCACCGGGGAGCTGTTTTTT.

DNA of the CDR3: TGTGCCAGCAGCTTAGGTACTGTGAACACTGAAGCTTTCTTT. This codes for CASSLGTVNTEAFF. The chain has TRBV7-2 and TRBJ1-1; D call uncertain. Trimming took off 1 base at V and 0 bases at J, with 6 bases between the two ends. The CDR3 covers 14 residues. Germline CDR1 reads SGHTA; CDR2 reads FQGNSA.

The chain carries TRBV29-1 and TRBJ2-7; tentatively, D is TRBD1 (6 bases). The CDR3 covers 12 residues. Germline CDR1 is SQVTM and CDR2 is ANQGSEA. V was clipped by 6 bases and J by 2 bases, with 11 bases between them. Written as DNA, the CDR3 is TGCAGCGTGGGGGACACCCCCTACGAGCAGTACTTC. It yields the protein CSVGDTPYEQYF.

The sample holds a few counts of this clone. The rearrangement links TRBV7-8 to TRBJ2-3; D unresolved. The V end lost 3 bases, the J end lost 0 bases, and 1 base lay between the germline ends. The CDR3 spans 12 residues. Germline V CDR1 and CDR2: SGHVS, FQNEAQ. The CDR3 sequence is CASSFSTDTQYF. The DNA of the CDR3 is TGTGCCAGCAGCTTCAGCACAGATACGCAGTATTTT.

The V call is TRBV5-1, the J call TRBJ2-1; a possible D gene is TRBD2 (5 bases). Germline assignment: CDR1 SGHRS and CDR2 YFSETQ. The length of the CDR3 is 14 residues. V shed 2 bases and J shed 9 bases, with 15 bases lying between them. CDR3 DNA sequence: TGCGCCAGCAGCTTCGGGGTATCCCCTAGTGAGCAGTTCTTC. This gives the protein CASSFGVSPSEQFF. Combining the CDR3 with reference TRBV5-1 and TRBJ2-1 gives the whole variable domain KAGVTQTPRYLIKTRGQQVTLSCSPISGHRSVSWYQQTPGQGLQFLFEYFSETQRNKGNFPGRFSGRQFSNSRSEMNVSTLELGDSALYLCASSFGVSPSEQFFGPGTRLTVL.

V is TRBV9 and J is TRBJ1-1, with a possible D match to TRBD1 (5 bases). The CDR3 is made up of 13 amino acids. Looked up from germline, CDR1 is SGDLS and CDR2 is YYNGEE. Trimming took 4 bases from V and 5 from J, leaving 12 bases between them. The CDR3: CASSSPGGTEAFF. The CDR3, as DNA: TGTGCCAGCAGCTCCCCGGGGGGTACTGAAGCTTTCTTT.